This T cell receptor beta chain was recorded in a study of blood T cell repertoires in COVID-19. Looking at the study overall: The United States, Italy and Spain were the sources of the acute and convalescent COVID-19 samples. Sample material is recorded as cDNA or gDNA derived from T cells, B-cell-depleted T cells, or PBMCs.

The sample holds one count of this clone. The germline V gene encodes CDR1 SGHVS and CDR2 FNYEAQ. The CDR3 covers 14 residues. The junction had 8 bases not matched to a gene; V was cut back by 1 base and J by 9 bases. Per the original methods: Scientists estimated how many nucleated cells there were by amplifying reference gene primers. The data were produced by immunoSEQ multiplex PCR, yet TCRdb's version contains in-frame clones alone and is incomplete. The V and J calls and the clone size are those of that table, but D and trimming were determined from the DNA. This table holds about 200,000 clones, 79% found once.

The sequencing input was peripheral blood. This rearrangement joins TRBV7-6 to TRBJ1-2; 7 bases are a match to TRBD1. The sequence was obtained from a woman aged 40 to 55 with COVID-19, enrolled during active disease. Here the CDR3 reads CASSLEETGTSYTF. DNA of the CDR3: TGTGCCAGCAGCTTAGAGGAGACAGGGACGAGCTACACCTTC.